The next 13 T cell receptor beta chains were all read from a single sample in a study of control samples from healthy donors and cancer patients. The data were produced by immunoSEQ multiplex PCR, yet TCRdb's version contains in-frame clones alone and is incomplete. The sample consists of about 3,000 clones, roughly 93% of them appearing once. The sequenced material came from PBMCs. The receptors come from a man in his 70s with lung cancer.

The V gene is TRBV29-1, the J gene TRBJ2-7, with unresolved D. The CDR3 extends over 13 amino acids. Germline assignment: CDR1 SQVTM and CDR2 ANQGSEA. V was trimmed by 2 bases and J by 0 bases, leaving 8 bases between them. CDR3 region: CSVEFSYSYEQYF. CDR3 DNA sequence: TGCAGCGTTGAATTCAGTTACTCCTACGAGCAGTACTTC.

The gene calls are TRBV6-5 and TRBJ1-6, with D tentatively TRBD1 (5 bases). Trimming pared 6 bases from V and 6 bases from J, leaving 15 bases between. This CDR3 is built from 15 residues. Germline CDR1 and CDR2: MNHEY and SVGAGI. The CDR3 loop is CASRQAPQSNSPLHF. Here the CDR3 DNA reads TGTGCCAGCAGACAGGCCCCACAGAGTAATTCACCCCTCCACTTT.

The chain recombines TRBV4-1 with TRBJ2-5; TRBD2 matches 8 bases. CDR1 MGHRA and CDR2 YSYEKL come from the germline V gene. The CDR3 contains 13 residues. V was pared by 5 bases and J by 5 bases, with 4 bases of the junction left unmatched. As DNA, the CDR3 is TGCGCCAGCAGCGGGACTAGAGTTGAGACCCAGTACTTC. Protein sequence: CASSGTRVETQYF.

This chain links TRBV29-1 with TRBJ2-1; D unclear. The CDR3 consists of 12 residues. Trimming took off 6 bases at V and 6 bases at J, with 12 bases between the two ends. Germline CDR1 SQVTM, CDR2 ANQGSEA. The CDR3, as DNA: TGCAGCGTGAAATACAAAGTCAATGAGCAGTTCTTC. Its protein is CSVKYKVNEQFF.

The chain joins TRBV4-3 to TRBJ1-4; weak D call: TRBD1 (6 bases). V dropped 1 base and J dropped 1 base, with 10 bases sitting between them. CDR1 and CDR2 from the germline V gene are LGHNA and YSLEER. The CDR3 is 16 residues long. CDR3 in DNA: TGCGCCAGCAGCCAAGCCAGGGGCGGAACTAATGAAAAACTGTTTTTT. It specifies CASSQARGGTNEKLFF.

CDR3 DNA: TGCGCCAGCAGCCAAGGGACTAGCGGGGTTTCTAGCACAGATACGCAGTATTTT. Protein: CASSQGTSGVSSTDTQYF. V usage is TRBV4-3 and J usage is TRBJ2-3; TRBD2 matches 12 bases. Germline V lookup: CDR1 LGHNA, CDR2 YSLEER. This CDR3 is 18 amino acids long. Germline trimming cut 1 base from V and 0 bases from J; bases unmatched to any gene: 5.

This clone was counted a single time. The chain links TRBV24-1 to TRBJ1-5, with TRBD1 identical over 7 bases. V lost 4 bases, J lost 4 bases, and 6 bases stayed unmatched. Germline CDR1 is KGHDR and CDR2 is SFDVKD. The length of the CDR3 is 15 residues. As DNA, the CDR3 is TGTGCCACCAGTGAGTCGGGACAGAAAAATCAGCCCCAGCATTTT. Its translation is CATSESGQKNQPQHF.

The chain has TRBV9 and TRBJ2-7; 8 bases map to TRBD1. CDR1 is SGDLS and CDR2 is YYNGEE in the germline V gene. Trimming at V came to 4 bases and at J to 4 bases, leaving 13 bases not matched to a gene. This CDR3 is 16 amino acids long. The CDR3 reads CASSPTDRADGYEQYF. The CDR3 DNA is TGTGCCAGCAGCCCAACGGACAGGGCGGACGGTTACGAGCAGTACTTC.

V and J are TRBV18 and TRBJ2-2; tentative D call: TRBD1 (6 bases). Deletions cut 6 bases from V and 5 bases from J, with 16 bases between. Germline values: CDR1 KGHSH, CDR2 LQKENI. The CDR3 has 15 residues. The CDR3 region has the DNA TGTGCCAGCTCGCAACAGGGAACATTGACCGGGGAGCTGTTTTTT. This codes for CASSQQGTLTGELFF.

The CDR3 loop reads CASSYSGRSNSPLHF. For the CDR3, the DNA is TGTGCCAGCAGTTACTCGGGACGGAGTAATTCACCCCTCCACTTT. The chain is built from TRBV6-6 and TRBJ1-6; TRBD1 might be the D (5 bases). V shed 0 bases and J shed 6 bases, with 9 bases lying between them. The CDR3 spans 15 residues. Germline V gives CDR1 MNHNY, CDR2 SVGAGI (reference sequence).

This clone is a singleton in its sample. The rearrangement links TRBV24-1 to TRBJ2-2; D may match TRBD1 or TRBD2 (5 bases each). Trimming shortened V by 8 bases and J by 0 bases, and 12 bases separated the two germline ends. Germline CDR1 KGHDR, CDR2 SFDVKD. CDR3 length: 15 amino acids. The CDR3 region is CATKKGPSNTGELFF. CDR3 bases: TGTGCCACCAAAAAGGGACCTTCGAACACCGGGGAGCTGTTTTTT.

The chain employs TRBV20-1 and TRBJ2-5; 8 bases map to TRBD1. Germline-derived CDR1 and CDR2 are DFQATT and SNEGSKA (reference sequence). This CDR3 region has 15 residues. With V trimmed by 3 bases and J by 5 bases, 11 bases remained unmatched. DNA for the CDR3: TGCAGTGCTAGTACTAGCAGGGGGCTAGTGGAGACCCAGTACTTC. It yields the protein CSASTSRGLVETQYF.

The rearrangement uses TRBV6-6 and TRBJ1-2; a weak D match, TRBD1 (6 bases). Germline assignment: CDR1 MNHNY and CDR2 SVGAGI (reference sequence). The CDR3 totals 15 residues. V gave up 8 bases and J gave up 1 base, with 17 bases separating them. The CDR3 bases are TGTGCCAGCGAAGGGCGGGGGCTCAATAACTATGGCTACACCTTC. It specifies CASEGRGLNNYGYTF.